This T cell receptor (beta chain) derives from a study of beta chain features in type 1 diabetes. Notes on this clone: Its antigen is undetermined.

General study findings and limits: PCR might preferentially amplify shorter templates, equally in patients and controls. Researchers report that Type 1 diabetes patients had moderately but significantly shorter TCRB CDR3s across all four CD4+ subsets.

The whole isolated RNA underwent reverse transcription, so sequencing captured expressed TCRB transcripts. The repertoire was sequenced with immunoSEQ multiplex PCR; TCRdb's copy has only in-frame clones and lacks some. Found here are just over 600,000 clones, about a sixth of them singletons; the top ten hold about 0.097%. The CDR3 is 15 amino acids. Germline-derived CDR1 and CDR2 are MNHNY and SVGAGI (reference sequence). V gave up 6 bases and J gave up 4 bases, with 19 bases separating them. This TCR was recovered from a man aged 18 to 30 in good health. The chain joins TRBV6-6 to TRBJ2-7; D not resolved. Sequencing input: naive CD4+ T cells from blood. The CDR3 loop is CASRNRKGRVYEQYF. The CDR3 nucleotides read TGTGCCAGCAGAAACAGAAAGGGTAGGGTTTACGAGCAGTACTTC.